The 22 T cell receptor beta chains reported below all come from one sample, sequenced in a study of cytomegalovirus exposure and HLA in healthy donors. Researchers ran the PCR with 60 Vbeta and 13 Jbeta primers. Repertoires were generated with immunoSEQ multiplex PCR, while TCRdb's copy carries only in-frame clones and drops some. The sample yields fewer than 95,000 clones, more than 75% seen once. The source material was PBMCs. The source of these receptors is a man younger than 30 in good health and CMV-seronegative.

The V gene is TRBV14, the J gene TRBJ2-5; 7 nucleotides align to TRBD2. Matching the DNA end better, TRBJ2-7 makes the J call doubtful. The CDR3 consists of 13 residues. In germline, CDR1 is SGHDN, CDR2 FVKESK. CDR3: CASSPLGGYEQYF. The CDR3 DNA is TGTGCCAGCAGCCCCCTGGGAGGGTACGAGCAGTACTTC.

The V call is TRBV5-1, the J call TRBJ2-5, with D possibly TRBD1 on 6 matching bases. This CDR3 region has 14 residues. Trimming shortened V by 4 bases and J by 4 bases, and 14 bases separated the two germline ends. Germline V gene lookup returns CDR1 SGHRS and CDR2 YFSETQ. CDR3 DNA: TGCGCCAGCAGCCCAACAGGGATCGGAGAGACCCAGTACTTC. Amino acid sequence: CASSPTGIGETQYF.

The sample holds one count of this clone. The V and J genes are TRBV6-1 and TRBJ2-3, with 12 bases that match TRBD2. CDR1 is MNHNS and CDR2 is SASEGT in the germline V gene. The junction had 6 bases not matched to a gene; V was cut back by 0 bases and J by 2 bases. The length of the CDR3 is 18 residues. CDR3 residues: CASSEALSSGGVTDTQYF. Here the CDR3 DNA reads TGTGCCAGCAGTGAAGCGCTGTCTAGCGGGGGGGTCACAGATACGCAGTATTTT.

The chain is built from TRBV4-1 and TRBJ1-2; 7 bases line up with TRBD1. The V and J ends lost 3 bases and 3 bases, in that order; junction bases with no gene match: 7. Germline loops: CDR1 MGHRA, CDR2 YSYEKL. The CDR3 consists of 15 residues. CDR3 in DNA: TGCGCCAGCAGCCAGCAGGCAGGGGGTCACTATGGCTACACCTTC. This encodes CASSQQAGGHYGYTF.

The rearrangement links TRBV28 to TRBJ2-3, with TRBD2 identical over 11 bases. Per the germline V gene, CDR1 is MDHEN and CDR2 is SYDVKM. Trimming removed 5 bases from V and 2 bases from J; junction bases left unmatched: 18. There are 20 residues in the CDR3. CDR3 bases: TGTGCCAGCAGTCTTAGCGGGGGGGCAAATGGCCTCGCGTACACAGATACGCAGTATTTT. Translated, it gives CASSLSGGANGLAYTDTQYF.

This chain uses TRBV10-3 with TRBJ1-5, with D hard to call. From germline, CDR1 is ENHRY and CDR2 SYGVKD. CDR3 length: 14 residues. V lost 0 bases and J 4 bases, leaving 7 bases between the germline ends. This chain's CDR3 is CAISESRDNQPQHF. DNA for the CDR3: TGTGCCATCAGTGAGTCGAGGGATAATCAGCCCCAGCATTTT.

This clone has more than one count but fewer than ten. The J gene is TRBJ2-1, the V gene TRBV7-9; weak D call: TRBD2 (6 bases). CDR3 size: 19 residues. Trimming took 0 bases from V and 6 from J, leaving 24 bases between them. Germline loops: CDR1 SEHNR, CDR2 FQNEAQ (reference sequence). DNA for the CDR3: TGTGCCAGCAGCTTAGCACCCCTTTCCGGAGGGAATTATCGCAATGAGCAGTTCTTC. This encodes CASSLAPLSGGNYRNEQFF. Filled out from reference TRBV7-9 and TRBJ2-1, the complete variable domain reads DTGVSQNPRHKITKRGQNVTFRCDPISEHNRLYWYRQTLGQGPEFLTYFQNEAQLEKSRLLSDRFSAERPKGSFSTLEIQRTEQGDSAMYLCASSLAPLSGGNYRNEQFFGPGTRLTVL.

CDR3 amino acids: CAISERDTRGTEAFF. The CDR3 nucleotides read TGTGCCATCAGTGAACGGGACACCCGAGGCACTGAAGCTTTCTTT. The V call is TRBV10-3, the J call TRBJ1-1; the D gene is possibly TRBD1 (6 bases). CDR3 length equals 15 residues. CDR1 and CDR2 (germline): ENHRY, SYGVKD. V dropped 3 bases and J dropped 4 bases, with 15 bases sitting between them.

This clone has a handful of counts. This chain links TRBV6-1 with TRBJ2-7, with 8 nucleotides matching TRBD1. The germline V gene encodes CDR1 MNHNS and CDR2 SASEGT. This CDR3 is 15 amino acids long. V was pared by 6 bases and J by 3 bases, with 10 bases of the junction left unmatched. This CDR3 is CASRERQGIHYEQYF. CDR3 nucleotides: TGTGCCAGCAGGGAGAGACAGGGGATCCACTACGAGCAGTACTTC.

DNA of the CDR3: TGTGCCATCAGTGAGTCGGTGCAGGGTTATGGCTACACCTTC. Amino acid sequence: CAISESVQGYGYTF. The chain couples TRBV10-3 to TRBJ1-2, with a possible D match to TRBD1 (5 bases). The length of the CDR3 is 14 residues. Trimming took off 0 bases at V and 5 bases at J, with 10 bases between the two ends. Germline V lookup: CDR1 ENHRY, CDR2 SYGVKD.

This clone showed up just once. This chain connects TRBV5-1 to TRBJ2-1; 14 positions match TRBD2. Germline assignment: CDR1 SGHRS and CDR2 YFSETQ. This CDR3 is 16 amino acids long. Germline trimming cut 3 bases from V and 10 bases from J; bases unmatched to any gene: 9. CDR3 bases: TGCGCCAGCAGCTCTTCGACTAGCGGGGGGGCTGACGAGCAGTTCTTC. It specifies CASSSSTSGGADEQFF.

The genes are TRBV7-9 and TRBJ2-7; weak D call: TRBD2 (7 bases). Per germline, CDR1 SEHNR and CDR2 FQNEAQ (reference sequence). The V end lost 0 bases, the J end lost 5 bases, and 17 bases lay between the germline ends. The CDR3 spans 16 residues. The CDR3 here is CASSLALGGGRDEQYF. The CDR3 DNA reads TGTGCCAGCAGCTTAGCTCTAGGGGGGGGTAGGGACGAGCAGTACTTC.

A note on this clone: The identical CDR3 is also encoded by other nucleotide sequences in the sample. The V and J genes are TRBV30 and TRBJ2-3, with 8 bases lining up with TRBD2. The CDR3 runs 17 residues. Germline-derived CDR1 and CDR2 are GTSNPN and SVGIG (reference sequence). V lost 2 bases and J lost 1; bases outside the gene matches: 11. CDR3 sequence reads: CAWSSGTSNFGTDTQYF. CDR3 nucleotides: TGTGCCTGGAGTAGTGGGACTAGTAACTTTGGCACAGATACGCAGTATTTT.

This clone was seen just once. This rearrangement joins TRBV27 to TRBJ2-3; D call uncertain. The CDR3 runs to 14 residues. V lost 9 bases, J lost 0 bases, and 13 bases lay in between. Germline CDR1 and CDR2: MNHEY and SMNVEV (reference sequence). The CDR3: CASWASLSTDTQYF. Written as DNA, the CDR3 is TGTGCCAGTTGGGCCAGCCTCAGCACAGATACGCAGTATTTT.

With regard to this clone: A read error may produce the germline difference seen at one junction end. The chain combines TRBV7-9 with TRBJ1-5, with 7 bases that match TRBD1. The germline CDR1 and CDR2 sequences are SEHNR and FQNEAQ (reference sequence). The CDR3 sequence is 13 residues long. The CDR3 is CSSSLTGDQPQHF. In DNA form, the CDR3 reads TGTTCCAGCAGCTTAACAGGGGACCAGCCCCAGCATTTT.

The sample holds a few counts of this clone. This chain links TRBV10-3 with TRBJ2-1; 11 bases match TRBD1. This CDR3 region has 17 residues. The V gene end was trimmed by 6 bases and the J gene end by 5 bases; junction bases not matched to a gene: 12. Germline values: CDR1 ENHRY, CDR2 SYGVKD. The CDR3 is CAISIGQGAGNDNEQFF. The CDR3 nucleotides are TGTGCCATCAGCATAGGACAGGGGGCGGGAAATGACAATGAGCAGTTCTTC.

This rearrangement joins TRBV4-1 to TRBJ1-4, with TRBD1 identical over 8 bases. The CDR3 spans 18 residues. The J segment lost 7 bases and the V segment lost 3 bases, leaving 16 bases of the junction unmatched. Germline V lookup: CDR1 MGHRA, CDR2 YSYEKL. The CDR3 is CASSHPAVGQVLFEKLFF. The CDR3 DNA sequence: TGCGCCAGCAGCCATCCAGCTGTGGGACAGGTCCTTTTTGAAAAACTGTTTTTT.

The chain employs TRBV9 and TRBJ1-6; weak D call: TRBD1 (6 bases). Trimming removed 3 bases at V and 10 bases at J, with 14 bases between. Looked up from germline, CDR1 is SGDLS and CDR2 is YYNGEE. The CDR3 runs to 14 residues. The CDR3 DNA follows: TGTGCCAGCAGCGAGGGGGGGGCTTGGTCACCCCTCCACTTT. Protein: CASSEGGAWSPLHF.

J is TRBJ2-7 and V is TRBV12-5; D is ambiguous. CDR1 is LGHNT and CDR2 is FRNRAP in the germline V gene. V was cut by 0 bases and J by 2 bases, with 5 bases left in between. The CDR3 is made up of 13 amino acids. The DNA of the CDR3 is TGTGCTAGTGGTTTGGTAGCCACCTACGAGCAGTACTTC. Amino acids: CASGLVATYEQYF.

This clone was counted between two and nine times. This chain joins TRBV30 and TRBJ1-1; TRBD1 agrees at 8 bases. This CDR3 region has 14 residues. Per germline, CDR1 GTSNPN and CDR2 SVGIG (reference sequence). V lost 3 bases, J lost 5 bases, and 8 bases stayed unmatched. The CDR3 region has the DNA TGTGCCTGGAGCCCGGGACAGGTTCGGACTGAAGCTTTCTTT. This sequence encodes CAWSPGQVRTEAFF.

The chain is built from TRBV19 and TRBJ2-7; 7 nucleotides align to TRBD2. V lost 3 bases to trimming and J lost 2 bases; unmatched junction nucleotides: 7. The germline gives CDR1 LNHDA, CDR2 SQIVND (reference sequence). There are 15 residues in the CDR3. CDR3 residues: CASSIAVGGAYEQYF. The CDR3 nucleotides are TGTGCCAGTAGTATCGCCGTTGGGGGGGCCTACGAGCAGTACTTC.

V and J are TRBV18 and TRBJ1-5; tentative D call: TRBD1 (6 bases). Germline V gene data show CDR1 as KGHSH and CDR2 as LQKENI. V lost 3 bases, J lost 5 bases, and 8 bases lay in between. This CDR3 has 13 residues. The CDR3 sequence is CASSPAGDQPQHF. CDR3 DNA sequence: TGTGCCAGCTCACCCGCAGGGGATCAGCCCCAGCATTTT. The variable domain in full, completed from reference TRBV18 and TRBJ1-5, reads NAGVMQNPRHLVRRRGQEARLRCSPMKGHSHVYWYRQLPEEGLKFMVYLQKENIIDESGMPKERFSAEFPKEGPSILRIQQVVRGDSAAYFCASSPAGDQPQHFGDGTRLSIL.